The rows below give T cell receptor beta chains drawn from one sample of a study of blood T cell repertoires in COVID-19. The assay was immunoSEQ multiplex PCR, and TCRdb's table has in-frame clones only and misses some. This repertoire shows 70,000 to 80,000 clones, 70% to 90% found once; its top ten account for approximately 17%. Sequencing was performed on peripheral blood. The source of these receptors is an elderly man in a cohort sampled during active COVID-19. The CDR3 runs from the conserved cysteine through the conserved F or W. The D gene is left open where the match is weak.

D,V,CDR3
-,TRBV7-8,CASSLLSRGGYTGELFF
-,TRBV20-1,CSATTRDEQFF
-,TRBV11-2,CASSFGVPTGKLFF
-,TRBV29-1,CSVTHRLLNTEAFF
-,TRBV7-9,CASSRDSDYNEQFF
-,TRBV18,CASSRLRTEVSDQPQHF
TRBD2,TRBV6-6,CASRSGGEGNEQFF
TRBD1,TRBV5-6,CASSLYGTGGEGETQYF
-,TRBV12-5,CASGLGTDTDTQYF
-,TRBV3-1/TRBV3-2,CASSQVQVGGIFF
-,TRBV28,CASRPSSGGSEAFF
-,TRBV19,CASSMMVGQAFF
-,TRBV10-3,CAISESRGEGNQPQHF
-,TRBV19,CASSIPGDIQYF
-,TRBV18,CASSPVPSTKNIQYF
-,TRBV3-1/TRBV3-2,CASRGGPDTQYF
-,TRBV5-1,CASSLEGSGTDTQYF
TRBD1,TRBV2,CASSARTGGTGELFF
TRBD2,TRBV7-2,CASTPRLAGGHNEQFF
TRBD2,TRBV3-1/TRBV3-2,CASSQTLAGSPHTDTQYF
TRBD1,TRBV27,CASSMDRIYGYTF
TRBD2,TRBV19,CASSQSGGANTQYF
TRBD1,TRBV27,CASSRRTGLVDIQYF
TRBD2,TRBV5-8,CASSLLRGGAETQYF
-,TRBV6-1,CASSELRAQETQYF
TRBD1,TRBV7-2,CASSLVGRQGHRSPLHF
-,TRBV28,CASELAGVRGYTF
-,TRBV6-1,CASSEAAGFWEQYF
-,TRBV2,CASSKGSQGWEKLFF
TRBD1,TRBV19,CASSIDPGQAGGYTF
TRBD1,TRBV5-1,CASSLAGTGGNEKLFF
-,TRBV21-1,CAGTARDRRYEQYF
TRBD1,TRBV7-8,CASSLGDRRAFF
-,TRBV7-9,CATRGGADQPQHF
-,TRBV6-5,CASNHRESPLHF
TRBD2,TRBV6-2/TRBV6-3,CASSSSGGAQGQYF
-,TRBV7-9,CASSLMGTHTEAFF
-,TRBV27,CASRLSGDNYGYTF
-,TRBV4-2,CASSQTIVFPATNEKLFF